A selection of T cell receptor beta chains follows, all from one sample in a study of blood T cells in healthy people across ages. TCRdb re-derived calls from the 5' RACE reads in MiXCR, one entry per CDR3 protein. The table shows about 830,000 distinct CDR3 sequences, with 55% to 70% occurring only once. Sequencing used blood. Every receptor here comes from a man aged 25 to 45 in good health. Each CDR3 is given with its conserved first and last residue.

>TRBV28
CASSPGRWETQYF
>TRBV20-1
CSARDPSGGFNSEQYF
>TRBV7-2
CASSFGTGYSPLHF
>TRBV7-6
CASSLSLHDTEAFF
>TRBV2
CASSEQGTEAFF
>TRBV20-1
CSAQRGSSYNEQFF
>TRBV10-2
CASTQAGSYEQYF
>TRBV2
CASSEADEQFF
>TRBV10-1
CASSDPGTSEQYF
>TRBV4-3
CASSQNGWYTDTQYF
>TRBV6-4
CASSPRRGGRTDGGLTDTQYF
>TRBV6-5
CASRTPGLRYYEQYF
>TRBV29-1
CSVKTGEETQYF
>TRBV6-2/TRBV6-3
CASREDRSSYNEQFF
>TRBV5-1
CASSLQSTGQGTGELFF
>TRBV20-1
CSARVASASGDTQYF
>TRBV7-2
CASSLVGSGTYGYTF
>TRBV5-1
CASSLLGTGGNEQFF
>TRBV5-1
CASSGTGPETEAFF
>TRBV5-6
CASSPPTSPISNEQFF
>TRBV19
CATQKSAGGQYEQYF
>TRBV7-2
CASSFSGGYEQYF
>TRBV6-1
CASGFRGEAFF
>TRBV20-1
CSARDTGGYFTEAFF
>TRBV3-1
CASSQDNLPSYEQYF
>TRBV2
CASGGPTFIGTNEKLFF
>TRBV28
CASSHDRAEAFF
>TRBV12-3/TRBV12-4
CASSRRVGRGYYNEQFF
>TRBV12-3/TRBV12-4
CASSFSRYGYTF
>TRBV29-1
CSVEDLLGGLYNEQFF
>TRBV5-1
CASSLLAGGTEQFF
>TRBV4-2
CASSQDMTSGVVADTQYF
>TRBV20-1
CSAREGVSGYTF
>TRBV4-1
CASSQADRGNTGELFF
>TRBV7-9
CASSSVAGGPMDEQFF
>TRBV29-1
CSVDPQSTDTQYF
>TRBV18
CASSPSGLEAFF
>TRBV13
CASSLRLAGSPYNEQFF
>TRBV20-1
CSASSKTQYF
>TRBV20-1
CSASAGLRGTDTQYF
>TRBV12-3/TRBV12-4
CASSFYRAREQYF
>TRBV7-2
CASSLVPGVGPDTQYF